This T cell receptor (beta chain) was recorded in a study of blood T cell repertoires in COVID-19. The CDR3 is 15 amino acids. Germline CDR1 and CDR2: MDHEN and SYDVKM. V was pared by 5 bases and J by 3 bases, with 4 bases of the junction left unmatched. The method was immunoSEQ multiplex PCR; TCRdb's version includes in-frame clones alone and lacks a portion of them. This sample has 400,000 or so clones, with about 92% found just once. The specimen sequenced was PBMCs or T cells enriched from blood (not recorded which). This TCR was sampled from a man aged 18 to 35 who had recovered from COVID-19. The chain has TRBV28 and TRBJ2-2; 9 nucleotides agree with TRBD1. CDR3 sequence: CASSQTGGHTGELFF. CDR3 coding DNA: TGTGCCAGCAGTCAAACAGGGGGCCACACCGGGGAGCTGTTTTTT.